One and the same sample provided the 25 T cell receptor beta chains below, sequenced in a study of T cell changes during pregnancy in multiple sclerosis. The table came from immunoSEQ multiplex PCR; TCRdb's copy has only in-frame clones and leaves some out. The data hold about 59,000 clones, with around 94% observed a single time. This specimen consisted of CD8+ T cells from peripheral blood mononuclear cells, obtained after pregnancy. Receptor source: a female donor with multiple sclerosis, enrolled in a pregnancy study.

This clone was counted once. The chain links TRBV6-1 to TRBJ1-5, with a tentative D call TRBD1 (5 bases). The CDR3 runs to 15 residues. V was pared by 6 bases and J by 0 bases, with 12 bases between. Per germline, CDR1 MNHNS and CDR2 SASEGT. The CDR3 DNA reads as TGTGCCAGCAGCCCCGATGGGGCTAGCAATCAGCCCCAGCATTTT. This sequence encodes CASSPDGASNQPQHF.

The chain links TRBV6-5 to TRBJ1-1; D possibly corresponds to TRBD1 (6 bases). This CDR3 is 14 amino acids long. Trimming left V 8 bases short and J 4 bases short, with 17 bases between. Germline V lookup: CDR1 MNHEY, CDR2 SVGAGI. The CDR3 nucleotides read TGTGCCAGCGGGCCGGGAGGGGGAAGCACTGAAGCTTTCTTT. It specifies CASGPGGGSTEAFF.

J is TRBJ2-5 and V is TRBV7-9; 8 nucleotides align to TRBD1. Looked up from germline, CDR1 is SEHNR and CDR2 is FQNEAQ (reference sequence). CDR3 length: 15 residues. V lost 5 bases to trimming and J lost 2 bases; unmatched junction nucleotides: 7. The chain's CDR3 is CASSPATGAQETQYF. In DNA, the CDR3 is TGTGCCAGCAGCCCCGCGACAGGGGCGCAAGAGACCCAGTACTTC.

This chain links TRBV5-5 with TRBJ2-1, with TRBD2 as a possible D gene (6 bases). In germline, CDR1 is SGHKS, CDR2 YYEKEE (reference sequence). V was cut by 2 bases and J by 9 bases, with 18 bases left in between. The CDR3 has 15 residues. The CDR3 DNA reads as TGTGCCAGCAGCTTTAGTGACGCGGGAATTTTTGAGCAGTTCTTC. It codes for CASSFSDAGIFEQFF.

As to this clone: One end of the junction is discordant with germline, which a read error may explain. The genes are TRBV29-1 and TRBJ1-1; no reliable D call. The CDR3 has 16 residues. Germline V gene data show CDR1 as SQVTM and CDR2 as ANQGSEA. CDR3 amino acids: CSAESHLEFSGTEAFF. In DNA, the CDR3 is TGCAGCGCTGAAAGCCACTTAGAGTTCTCGGGCACTGAAGCTTTCTTT.

The gene calls are TRBV19 and TRBJ2-2; 16 bases are shared with TRBD2. V shed 7 bases, J shed 3 bases, and the junction held 5 bases outside the gene matches. CDR3 size: 17 residues. The germline V gene has CDR1 LNHDA and CDR2 SQIVND (reference sequence). In DNA form, the CDR3 reads TGTGCCAGTAAAGGGACTAGCGGGAGGGGAGACACCGGGGAGCTGTTTTTT. This gives the protein CASKGTSGRGDTGELFF.

The chain combines TRBV11-2 with TRBJ2-1, with D possibly being TRBD2 (5 bases). The CDR3 is 16 amino acids. The V end lost 4 bases, the J end lost 2 bases, and 15 bases lay between the germline ends. Germline V gives CDR1 SGHAT, CDR2 FQNNGV. CDR3: CASSSLWEFPYNEQFF. CDR3 bases: TGTGCCAGCAGCTCACTTTGGGAGTTCCCCTACAATGAGCAGTTCTTC.

The V call is TRBV11-2, the J call TRBJ2-7; maybe TRBD1 (6 bases). The CDR3 contains 12 residues. CDR1 SGHAT and CDR2 FQNNGV come from the germline V gene. With 5 bases removed from V and 6 bases from J, the gap between germline ends came to 11 bases. This CDR3 is CASSRTGSEQYF. For the CDR3, the DNA is TGTGCCAGCAGCCGCACAGGGTCCGAGCAGTACTTC.

The chain carries TRBV6-6 and TRBJ1-2; no firm D call. V lost 7 bases to trimming and J lost 6 bases, with 15 bases between them. This CDR3 spans 13 amino acids. Germline V gene sequence: CDR1 MNHNY, CDR2 SVGAGI (reference sequence). The chain's CDR3 is CASTTGGLDGYTF. For the CDR3, the DNA is TGTGCCAGCACCACCGGCGGGCTGGATGGCTACACCTTC.

Turning to this clone: The identical CDR3 is also encoded by other nucleotide sequences in the sample. The chain is built from TRBV27 and TRBJ2-3; 10 bases fit TRBD2. Trimming took 4 bases from V and 0 from J; bases not matched to a gene: 4. This CDR3 is built from 16 residues. Germline V CDR1 and CDR2: MNHEY, SMNVEV (reference sequence). The CDR3 loop is CASSSRTSGSTDTQYF. CDR3 nucleotide sequence: TGTGCCAGCAGTTCCCGGACTAGCGGCAGCACAGATACGCAGTATTTT.

This clone has only a few counts. The chain combines TRBV29-1 with TRBJ1-1; 7 positions match TRBD1. Germline assignment: CDR1 SQVTM and CDR2 ANQGSEA. This CDR3 is 13 amino acids long. V dropped 5 bases and J dropped 5; count of bases not matched to a gene: 8. This chain's CDR3 is CSVNRGAGTEAFF. DNA of the CDR3: TGCAGCGTTAACAGGGGTGCGGGGACTGAAGCTTTCTTT.

This chain uses TRBV19 with TRBJ1-5; 9 bases fit TRBD1. V lost 8 bases to trimming and J lost 3 bases; unmatched junction nucleotides: 8. Germline V lookup: CDR1 LNHDA, CDR2 SQIVND (reference sequence). CDR3 length: 15 residues. CDR3 DNA sequence: TGTGCCAGTCGGGGGGACAGGGCCTACAATCAGCCCCAGCATTTT. Amino acids: CASRGDRAYNQPQHF.

The J gene is TRBJ2-3, the V gene TRBV18; D might be TRBD2 (6 bases). The CDR3 spans 14 residues. V lost 0 bases and J 2 bases, leaving 6 bases between the germline ends. Germline lookup yields CDR1 KGHSH and CDR2 LQKENI. In nucleotides, the CDR3 is TGTGCCAGCTCACCACCGCGGGACACAGATACGCAGTATTTT. The encoded protein is CASSPPRDTDTQYF.

J is TRBJ2-5 and V is TRBV19; 7 positions match TRBD1. Germline assignment: CDR1 LNHDA and CDR2 SQIVND (reference sequence). Losses at the gene ends were 5 bases for V and 5 bases for J; bases not matched to a gene: 5. The CDR3 contains 13 residues. CDR3 sequence: CASSHRQGETQYF. CDR3 bases: TGTGCCAGTAGTCATAGACAGGGTGAGACCCAGTACTTC.

The V and J genes are TRBV28 and TRBJ2-4; TRBD1 might be the D (6 bases). The germline CDR1 and CDR2 sequences are MDHEN and SYDVKM. Trimming cost V 5 bases and J 7 bases, with 18 bases left between them. The CDR3 extends over 15 amino acids. The CDR3 coding sequence is TGTGCCAGCAGTGGCCTGGACAGCGCTGGGAACATTCAGTACTTC. Residues: CASSGLDSAGNIQYF.

V usage is TRBV5-6 and J usage is TRBJ2-7; 13 bases match TRBD2. CDR1 is SGHDT, CDR2 YYEEEE, per germline. After removal of 1 base from V and 6 bases from J, the junction contained 10 bases not matched to a gene. The CDR3 length is 17 residues. CDR3 loop: CASSLTLGTSGTGEQYF. CDR3 sequence (DNA): TGTGCCAGCAGCTTGACCTTAGGGACTAGCGGGACGGGCGAGCAGTACTTC.

This clone has only one observation. This chain joins TRBV5-1 and TRBJ1-1; D unresolved. Trimming took 0 bases from V and 1 from J, leaving 4 bases between them. Germline values: CDR1 SGHRS, CDR2 YFSETQ. CDR3 size: 13 residues. The CDR3, as DNA: TGCGCCAGCAGCTTGGTCAAGAACACTGAAGCTTTCTTT. Protein product: CASSLVKNTEAFF. Full variable domain (outside the CDR3, taken from reference TRBV5-1 and TRBJ1-1): KAGVTQTPRYLIKTRGQQVTLSCSPISGHRSVSWYQQTPGQGLQFLFEYFSETQRNKGNFPGRFSGRQFSNSRSEMNVSTLELGDSALYLCASSLVKNTEAFFGQGTRLTVV.

V is TRBV13 and J is TRBJ1-4; no clear D. V was cut by 2 bases and J by 8 bases, with 9 bases left in between. The CDR3 has 13 residues. The V gene's germline CDR1 is PRHDT and CDR2 FYEKMQ (reference sequence). The CDR3 coding sequence is TGTGCCAGCAGCTTATCGTCCCGGGAAAAACTGTTTTTT. Translating gives CASSLSSREKLFF.

V and J are TRBV19 and TRBJ2-7, with D tentatively TRBD2 (5 bases). Trimming took off 5 bases at V and 3 bases at J, with 17 bases between the two ends. Germline CDR1 LNHDA, CDR2 SQIVND (reference sequence). CDR3 length: 15 amino acids. The CDR3 spells CASSPFDRGGYEQYF. As DNA, the CDR3 is TGTGCCAGTAGTCCCTTTGACCGGGGTGGCTACGAGCAGTACTTC.

This chain links TRBV6-5 with TRBJ2-7; 9 nucleotides align to TRBD2. The CDR3 length is 15 residues. V lost 2 bases to trimming and J lost 3 bases; unmatched junction nucleotides: 5. Germline values: CDR1 MNHEY, CDR2 SVGAGI. In nucleotides, the CDR3 is TGTGCCAGCAGTTACAGTACTAGCGGGCTCTACGAGCAGTACTTC. Translating it yields CASSYSTSGLYEQYF.

V is TRBV27 and J is TRBJ1-5, with unresolved D. The length of the CDR3 is 13 residues. Germline CDR1 MNHEY, CDR2 SMNVEV (reference sequence). The ends were cut back, 8 bases at V and 2 bases at J, with 10 bases in the middle. The CDR3 coding sequence is TGTGCCAGCCAACGGGAGGGCAATCAGCCCCAGCATTTT. It codes for CASQREGNQPQHF.

J is TRBJ2-5 and V is TRBV19; no firm D call. The CDR3 spans 14 residues. Germline V gene lookup returns CDR1 LNHDA and CDR2 SQIVND (reference sequence). V gave up 1 base and J gave up 7 bases, with 13 bases separating them. The CDR3 DNA reads as TGTGCCAGTAGTATAGGAGGCGATTTCGGGACCCAGTACTTC. Amino acids: CASSIGGDFGTQYF.

The genes are TRBV9 and TRBJ2-3, with a weak D call TRBD1 (6 bases). CDR1 is SGDLS, CDR2 YYNGEE, per germline. The length of the CDR3 is 13 residues. Trimming pared 8 bases from V and 0 bases from J, leaving 10 bases between. The CDR3 region is CASSTGSTDTQYF. The CDR3 nucleotides are TGTGCCAGTTCCACAGGGAGCACAGATACGCAGTATTTT.

The chain uses TRBV27 and TRBJ2-1, with D hard to call. Germline CDR1 is MNHEY and CDR2 is SMNVEV (reference sequence). V gave up 3 bases and J gave up 2 bases, with 5 bases separating them. The CDR3 contains 13 residues. DNA of the CDR3: TGTGCCAGCAGTTTGTCCGCCTACAATGAGCAGTTCTTC. Its protein is CASSLSAYNEQFF.

The rearrangement links TRBV9 to TRBJ2-5, with a tentative D call TRBD1 (5 bases). V lost 1 base, J lost 4 bases, and 14 bases lay in between. The CDR3 loop spans 15 amino acids. Germline V gives CDR1 SGDLS, CDR2 YYNGEE. CDR3 residues: CASSVQPGSGETQYF. DNA for the CDR3: TGTGCCAGCAGCGTACAGCCAGGGTCTGGAGAGACCCAGTACTTC.